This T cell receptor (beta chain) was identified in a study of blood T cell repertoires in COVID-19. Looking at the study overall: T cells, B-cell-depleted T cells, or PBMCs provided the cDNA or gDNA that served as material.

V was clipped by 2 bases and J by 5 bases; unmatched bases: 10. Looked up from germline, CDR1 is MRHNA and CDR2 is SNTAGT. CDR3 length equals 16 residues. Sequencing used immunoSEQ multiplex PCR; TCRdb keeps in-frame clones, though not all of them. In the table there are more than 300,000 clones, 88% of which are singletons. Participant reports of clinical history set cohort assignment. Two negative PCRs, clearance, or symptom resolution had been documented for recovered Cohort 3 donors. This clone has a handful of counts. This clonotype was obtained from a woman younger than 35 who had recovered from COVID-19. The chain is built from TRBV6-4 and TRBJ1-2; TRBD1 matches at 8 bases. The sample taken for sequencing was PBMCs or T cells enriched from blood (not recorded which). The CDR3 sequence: CASSDGLAGGLYGYTF. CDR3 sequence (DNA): TGTGCCAGCAGTGACGGGCTGGCAGGGGGCCTTTATGGCTACACCTTC.